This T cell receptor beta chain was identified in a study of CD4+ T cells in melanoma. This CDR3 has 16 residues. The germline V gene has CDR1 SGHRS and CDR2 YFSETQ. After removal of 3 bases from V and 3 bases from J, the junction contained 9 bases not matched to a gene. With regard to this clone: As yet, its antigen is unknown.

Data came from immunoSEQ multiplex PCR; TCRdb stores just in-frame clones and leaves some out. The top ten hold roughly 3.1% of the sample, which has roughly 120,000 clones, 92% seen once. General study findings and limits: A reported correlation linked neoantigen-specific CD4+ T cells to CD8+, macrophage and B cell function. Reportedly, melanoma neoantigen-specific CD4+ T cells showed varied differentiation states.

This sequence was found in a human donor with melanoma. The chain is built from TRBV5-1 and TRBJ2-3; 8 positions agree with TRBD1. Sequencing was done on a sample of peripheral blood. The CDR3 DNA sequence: TGCGCCAGCAGCTCACCCAGGGGGCAAGGGACAGATACGCAGTATTTT. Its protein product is CASSSPRGQGTDTQYF. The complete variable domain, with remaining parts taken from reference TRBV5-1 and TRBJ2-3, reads KAGVTQTPRYLIKTRGQQVTLSCSPISGHRSVSWYQQTPGQGLQFLFEYFSETQRNKGNFPGRFSGRQFSNSRSEMNVSTLELGDSALYLCASSSPRGQGTDTQYFGPGTRLTVL.